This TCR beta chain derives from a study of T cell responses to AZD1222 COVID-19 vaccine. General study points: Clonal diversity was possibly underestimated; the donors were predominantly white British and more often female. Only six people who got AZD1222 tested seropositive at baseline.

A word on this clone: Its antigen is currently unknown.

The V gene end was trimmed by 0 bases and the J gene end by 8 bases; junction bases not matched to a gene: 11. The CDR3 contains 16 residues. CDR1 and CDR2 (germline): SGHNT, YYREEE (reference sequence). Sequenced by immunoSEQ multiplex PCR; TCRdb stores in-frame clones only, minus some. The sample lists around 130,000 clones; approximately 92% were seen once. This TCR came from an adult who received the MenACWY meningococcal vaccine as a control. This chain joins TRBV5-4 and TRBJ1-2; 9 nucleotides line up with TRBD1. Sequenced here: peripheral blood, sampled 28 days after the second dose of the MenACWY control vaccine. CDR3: CASSLVGRRDREGYTF. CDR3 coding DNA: TGTGCCAGCAGCTTGGTTGGTCGCAGGGACAGGGAGGGCTACACCTTC. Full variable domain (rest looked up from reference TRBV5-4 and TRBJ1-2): ETGVTQSPTHLIKTRGQQVTLRCSSQSGHNTVSWYQQALGQGPQFIFQYYREEENGRGNFPPRFSGLQFPNYSSELNVNALELDDSALYLCASSLVGRRDREGYTFGSGTRLTVV.